This TCR beta chain comes out of a study of blood T cell repertoires in COVID-19. Overall study context: Whether acute or convalescent, the COVID-19 samples came from the United States, Italy and Spain. From T cells, B-cell-depleted T cells, or PBMCs came the material, which was cDNA or gDNA.

Germline V gene lookup returns CDR1 LNHDA and CDR2 SQIVND (reference sequence). The CDR3 has 13 residues. J gave up 9 bases and V 6 bases, and 3 bases lay outside the gene matches. Original methodology: Researchers report that nucleated cell counts were estimated from reference gene primer amplification. Sequenced by immunoSEQ multiplex PCR; TCRdb stores in-frame clones only, minus some. The V and J calls and clone size are taken from that table; D and trimming were inferred from the DNA. The data show 200,000 to 250,000 clones, 84% seen once. The genes are TRBV19 and TRBJ2-3; 13 nucleotides line up with TRBD2. The source of this sequence is a woman between 45 and 65 years old with active or convalescent COVID-19. Source material: peripheral blood. This chain's CDR3 is CASRTSGGRTQYF. CDR3 coding DNA: TGTGCCAGTAGGACTAGCGGGGGGAGAACGCAGTATTTT. The whole variable domain, remainder taken from reference TRBV19 and TRBJ2-3, is DGGITQSPKYLFRKEGQNVTLSCEQNLNHDAMYWYRQDPGQGLRLIYYSQIVNDFQKGDIAEGYSVSREKKESFPLTVTSAQKNPTAFYLCASRTSGGRTQYFGPGTRLTVL.